This TCR beta chain was documented in a study of T cell repertoires in cytomegalovirus infection. MiXCR was run by TCRdb on the reads, yielding one entry per CDR3 protein. This sample carries 110,000 to 150,000 distinct CDR3 sequences, around 32% of them seen once, and the ten largest clones take roughly 51%. About this clonotype: As yet, its antigen is unknown.

This TCR was recovered from a human donor in good health (CMV status not recorded). Some clones in this sample may be carry-over from other donors' samples. This sample comprised CD8+ T cells from cultured PBMCs, obtained from culture after CMV antigen stimulation.

CDR3 DNA sequence: TGTGCCAGCAGCCAAATCCGGGACGACACCTACGAGCAGTACTTC. Its translation is CASSQIRDDTYEQYF. This chain connects TRBV4-2 to TRBJ2-7; D could derive from TRBD1 or TRBD2 (5 bases each). From germline, CDR1 is LGHNA and CDR2 YNFKEQ. The V and J ends lost 2 bases and 2 bases respectively, with 13 bases between them. The CDR3 covers 15 residues.